The clone carrying this TCR beta chain showed up many times. The data were obtained in a study of identical twins. V was shortened by 2 bases and J by 5 bases, with 7 bases between the two germline ends. CDR3 length equals 13 residues. Germline assignment: CDR1 ENHRY and CDR2 SYGVKD. TCRdb re-analysed the 5' RACE reads in MiXCR, keeping a single row per CDR3 protein. The sample lists around 100,000 distinct CDR3 sequences; less than 6.5% were seen once. Sequencing was done on a sample of memory T cells sorted from blood. This receptor was obtained from a woman between 45 and 60 years old in good health. V gene TRBV10-3 combines with J gene TRBJ1-5, with D unclear. CDR3 in amino acids: CAISEEDDQPQHF. In DNA form, the CDR3 reads TGTGCCATCAGTGAGGAGGACGATCAGCCCCAGCATTTT.